A single sample is the source of the 32 T cell receptor beta chains below, sequenced in a study of regulatory T cells in long-lasting Graves disease. The authors built TCR beta libraries using iRepertoire HTBI primers and Arm-PCR of CDR3 regions. One entry per CDR3 protein results from TCRdb running MiXCR on the multiplex PCR reads. The data hold approximately 400,000 distinct CDR3 sequences, with 15% to 19% observed a single time. Time point noted: newly diagnosed GD, antithyroid drugs for less than 3 months. RNA from PBMCs was the source of the TCR library. The sample consisted of peripheral blood mononuclear cells (PBMCs), taken at new diagnosis, from a patient treated with antithyroid drugs. These receptors were collected from a female donor with Graves disease.

This chain uses TRBV27 with TRBJ1-2, with D perhaps TRBD1 (6 bases). The V gene lost 3 bases and the J gene lost 6 bases, with 20 bases spanning the gap. This CDR3 has 16 residues. Germline lookup yields CDR1 MNHEY and CDR2 SMNVEV (reference sequence). CDR3 sequence reads: CASSFLPPDSADGYTF. The DNA of the CDR3 is TGTGCCAGCAGTTTTTTACCCCCGGACAGCGCAGATGGCTACACCTTC.

The chain links TRBV20-1 to TRBJ2-5; 8 bases are shared with TRBD1. The CDR3 spans 16 residues. From germline, CDR1 is DFQATT and CDR2 SNEGSKA (reference sequence). V lost 2 bases, J lost 2 bases, and 10 bases stayed unmatched. CDR3 sequence: CSARTYGTGSQETQYF. The DNA of the CDR3 is TGCAGTGCTAGAACGTACGGGACAGGATCTCAAGAGACCCAGTACTTC.

Many counts were recorded for this clonotype. The chain combines TRBV27 with TRBJ2-1; 7 nucleotides align to TRBD2. The CDR3 spans 13 residues. CDR1 MNHEY and CDR2 SMNVEV come from the germline V gene (reference sequence). V was clipped by 2 bases and J by 5 bases; unmatched bases: 0. The DNA of the CDR3 is TGTGCCAGCAGTTTAGGGAGGGACAATGAGCAGTTCTTC. Encoded protein: CASSLGRDNEQFF.

This clonotype was recorded many times. This chain connects TRBV15 to TRBJ1-2; D is possibly TRBD1 (5 bases). The CDR3 is 14 residues long. Germline V gene sequence: CDR1 LNHNV, CDR2 YYDKDF (reference sequence). Trimming took off 5 bases at V and 4 bases at J, with 14 bases between the two ends. The CDR3 loop is CATSRRGRIYGYTF. The CDR3 DNA sequence: TGTGCCACCAGCCGGCGGGGGAGGATCTATGGCTACACCTTC.

The sample holds many counts of this clonotype. The V gene is TRBV6-1, the J gene TRBJ1-1, with D perhaps matching TRBD1 (6 bases). Trimming shortened V by 4 bases and J by 0 bases, and 15 bases separated the two germline ends. The CDR3 covers 16 residues. Germline values: CDR1 MNHNS, CDR2 SASEGT. CDR3 bases: TGTGCCAGCAGTGGTGAAGGGGGAATCATGAACACTGAAGCTTTCTTT. Translated, it gives CASSGEGGIMNTEAFF.

The chain links TRBV29-1 to TRBJ2-5; D gene ambiguous. V lost 3 bases and J lost 2, with 7 bases in between. The CDR3 covers 12 residues. Germline assignment: CDR1 SQVTM and CDR2 ANQGSEA. The CDR3 spells CSVDSVQETQYF. CDR3 coding DNA: TGCAGCGTTGATTCTGTACAAGAGACCCAGTACTTC.

Comment on this clonotype: Just one base apart from a much larger clone, this may be a read error. V is TRBV7-9 and J is TRBJ2-3, with 11 bases identical to TRBD2. CDR3 length: 19 residues. The germline CDR1 and CDR2 sequences are SEHNR and FQNEAQ (reference sequence). CDR3 sequence: CASSPDGTSGGGGTDTQYF. CDR3 nucleotide sequence: TGCGCCAGCAGCCCGGATGGAACTAGCGGGGGCGGCGGCACAGATACGCAGTATTTT.

There are many counts of this clonotype. The rearrangement uses TRBV7-2 and TRBJ2-2, with D hard to call. The CDR3 is made up of 13 amino acids. Trimming shortened V by 3 bases and J by 6 bases, and 8 bases separated the two germline ends. Per germline, CDR1 SGHTA and CDR2 FQGNSA. The CDR3 sequence is CASSFPLAGELFF. DNA for the CDR3: TGTGCCAGCAGCTTTCCGCTAGCCGGGGAGCTGTTTTTT.

Regarding this clonotype: Since a far larger clone is one base different, this is likely a read error. The V call is TRBV6-1, the J call TRBJ1-1; D is undetermined. From germline, CDR1 is MNHNS and CDR2 SASEGT. V lost 6 bases, J lost 6 bases, and 8 bases lay in between. The CDR3 length is 11 residues. CDR3 sequence: CASRMGAEAFF. CDR3 nucleotides: TGTGCCAGCAGGATGGGAGCTGAAGCTTTCTTT.

This chain connects TRBV11-2 to TRBJ2-7; TRBD2 matches at 9 bases. The CDR3 consists of 15 residues. V trimming: 4 bases; J trimming: 4 bases; junction bases outside the gene matches: 8. Per germline, CDR1 SGHAT and CDR2 FQNNGV. In DNA form, the CDR3 reads TGTGCCAGCAGCTCATTCGGGACTAGCTCATACGAGCAGTACTTC. Amino acid sequence: CASSSFGTSSYEQYF.

This clonotype was seen ten or more times. The chain employs TRBV2 and TRBJ2-1; D is perhaps TRBD1 (6 bases). The V end lost 4 bases, the J end lost 6 bases, and 10 bases lay between the germline ends. The CDR3 covers 13 residues. Germline loops: CDR1 SNHLY, CDR2 FYNNEI. As DNA, the CDR3 is TGTGCCAGCAGTGGAATCAGGGGCAATGAGCAGTTCTTC. Its translation is CASSGIRGNEQFF.

This clonotype was recorded many times. The CDR3 sequence: CASSPLINTHEQFF. The CDR3 DNA sequence: TGTGCCAGCAGTCCCTTGATAAATACCCATGAGCAGTTCTTC. V gene TRBV12-3 or TRBV12-4 combines with J gene TRBJ2-1; D not resolved. The CDR3 runs 14 residues. V lost 5 bases and J lost 8, with 16 bases in between.

The J gene is TRBJ2-3, the V gene TRBV27; 8 bases fit TRBD1. CDR3 length: 16 amino acids. V shed 8 bases and J 2 bases; nucleotides not matched to a gene: 12. Germline loops: CDR1 MNHEY, CDR2 SMNVEV (reference sequence). CDR3 amino acids: CASSPSTGVDTDTQYF. For the CDR3, the DNA is TGTGCCAGCTCACCTTCGACAGGGGTGGACACAGATACGCAGTATTTT.

The sample holds many counts of this clonotype. The CDR3 DNA sequence: TGCGCCAGCAACCTCGGACAGAACACTGAAGCTTTCTTT. Its translation is CASNLGQNTEAFF. The chain recombines TRBV5-1 with TRBJ1-1; weak D call: TRBD1 (5 bases). CDR3 size: 13 residues. Germline values: CDR1 SGHRS, CDR2 YFSETQ. V lost 6 bases to trimming and J lost 1 base, with 10 bases between them.

V gene TRBV7-2 combines with J gene TRBJ2-3; 10 bases agree with TRBD2. J gave up 5 bases and V 4 bases, and 3 bases lay outside the gene matches. CDR1 is SGHTA and CDR2 is FQGNSA in the germline V gene. The CDR3 contains 14 residues. The chain's CDR3 is CASSWRLAGDTQYF. CDR3 in DNA: TGTGCCAGCAGCTGGAGACTAGCGGGAGATACGCAGTATTTT.

This chain connects TRBV4-1 to TRBJ2-2; 10 positions agree with TRBD1. The length of the CDR3 is 15 residues. The germline gives CDR1 MGHRA, CDR2 YSYEKL. Trimming cost V 1 base and J 7 bases; bases outside gene matches: 3. CDR3 sequence reads: CASSQGQGAGGELFF. CDR3 DNA: TGCGCCAGCAGCCAAGGACAGGGGGCGGGCGGGGAGCTGTTTTTT.

There are many counts of this clonotype. The chain carries TRBV14 and TRBJ1-2; TRBD1 matches 9 bases. Unmatched junction bases numbered 5, after V lost 4 bases and J lost 2 bases. Germline V CDR1 and CDR2: SGHDN, FVKESK. The CDR3 runs to 15 residues. CDR3 DNA: TGTGCCAGCAGCCTGGACAGGGGCGCAAACTATGGCTACACCTTC. It is translated as CASSLDRGANYGYTF. Full variable domain (remainder filled in from reference TRBV14 and TRBJ1-2): EAGVTQFPSHSVIEKGQTVTLRCDPISGHDNLYWYRRVMGKEIKFLLHFVKESKQDESGMPNNRFLAERTGGTYSTLKVQPAELEDSGVYFCASSLDRGANYGYTFGSGTRLTVV.

This clonotype was counted many times. This chain links TRBV5-1 with TRBJ1-1; the match to TRBD1 covers 9 bases. The J segment lost 2 bases and the V segment lost 1 base, leaving 12 bases of the junction unmatched. Germline CDR1 reads SGHRS; CDR2 reads YFSETQ. This CDR3 contains 18 residues. The DNA for the CDR3 is TGCGCCAGCAGCTTGATTCCGGGGACAGGGTCGTCAAACACTGAAGCTTTCTTT. It codes for CASSLIPGTGSSNTEAFF.

This clonotype has ten or more counts. The V gene is TRBV14, the J gene TRBJ2-5, with 13 bases aligning to TRBD2. Unmatched junction bases numbered 5, after V lost 3 bases and J lost 4 bases. In germline, CDR1 is SGHDN, CDR2 FVKESK. The CDR3 runs to 16 residues. The chain's CDR3 is CASSHARTSGGETQYF. CDR3 in DNA: TGTGCCAGCAGCCACGCTCGGACTAGCGGGGGAGAGACCCAGTACTTC.

This clonotype was detected only a few times. J is TRBJ2-1 and V is TRBV7-2; 11 positions agree with TRBD2. V lost 4 bases, J lost 9 bases, and 14 bases stayed unmatched. Germline V CDR1 and CDR2: SGHTA, FQGNSA. The length of the CDR3 is 17 residues. As DNA, the CDR3 is TGTGCCAGCAGCTCGCCACAACTAGCGGGGGCCCACAGTGAGCAGTTCTTC. Translating it yields CASSSPQLAGAHSEQFF.

DNA of the CDR3: TGCGCCAGCAGCGAAGGAACACAGAACACAGATACGCAGTATTTT. Amino acid sequence: CASSEGTQNTDTQYF. V is TRBV10-1 and J is TRBJ2-3; D remains unclear. CDR1 and CDR2 (germline): WNHNN, SYGVQD (reference sequence). The CDR3 length is 15 residues. Deletions cut 6 bases from V and 2 bases from J, with 15 bases between.

This clonotype turned up a few times. The V call is TRBV18, the J call TRBJ1-4; D is possibly TRBD1 (5 bases). V lost 8 bases, J lost 0 bases, and 10 bases lay in between. The CDR3 is 14 amino acids. Germline V gene sequence: CDR1 KGHSH, CDR2 LQKENI. The CDR3 is CASARTPTNEKLFF. The CDR3 DNA reads TGTGCCAGCGCCCGGACACCAACTAATGAAAAACTGTTTTTT. Full variable domain (missing parts from reference TRBV18 and TRBJ1-4): NAGVMQNPRHLVRRRGQEARLRCSPMKGHSHVYWYRQLPEEGLKFMVYLQKENIIDESGMPKERFSAEFPKEGPSILRIQQVVRGDSAAYFCASARTPTNEKLFFGSGTQLSVL.

The V and J genes are TRBV19 and TRBJ2-5; 7 nucleotides match TRBD1. The CDR3 consists of 14 residues. Germline CDR1 and CDR2: LNHDA and SQIVND (reference sequence). Unmatched junction bases numbered 4, after V lost 4 bases and J lost 2 bases. The CDR3 region is CASSKTRGQETQYF. The CDR3 DNA sequence: TGTGCCAGTAGTAAGACCAGGGGGCAAGAGACCCAGTACTTC.

This clonotype was picked up many times. The CDR3 reads CASSPRGLKGYTF. CDR3 bases: TGTGCCAGCAGCCCCCGGGGGCTTAAGGGCTACACCTTC. The V call is TRBV6-1, the J call TRBJ1-2; possible D gene TRBD1, 6 bases. Trimming left V 6 bases short and J 8 bases short, with 16 bases between. The CDR3 has 13 residues. Germline V gene lookup returns CDR1 MNHNS and CDR2 SASEGT.

This clonotype was counted at least ten times. V gene TRBV2 combines with J gene TRBJ2-2; the D gene is possibly TRBD1 (6 bases). From germline, CDR1 is SNHLY and CDR2 FYNNEI. The V end lost 4 bases, the J end lost 3 bases, and 18 bases lay between the germline ends. There are 17 residues in the CDR3. In DNA, the CDR3 is TGTGCCAGCAGTGTCTTACAGGGCCTTGGGGACACCGGGGAGCTGTTTTTT. This encodes CASSVLQGLGDTGELFF.

This clonotype was counted between two and nine times. This chain links TRBV7-9 with TRBJ2-5; 10 bases match TRBD2. Trimming took 3 bases from V and 2 from J; bases not matched to a gene: 9. The CDR3 contains 17 residues. Germline lookup yields CDR1 SEHNR and CDR2 FQNEAQ (reference sequence). CDR3 region: CASSFWWSSGGQETQYF. CDR3 DNA: TGTGCCAGCAGCTTTTGGTGGTCTAGCGGGGGACAAGAGACCCAGTACTTC.

This clonotype was counted at least ten times. V and J are TRBV6-2 or TRBV6-3 and TRBJ1-1, with D possibly being TRBD1 (6 bases). V was shortened by 6 bases and J by 1 base, with 18 bases between the two germline ends. Per germline, CDR1 MNHEY and CDR2 SVGEGT. The CDR3 is 16 amino acids. In DNA, the CDR3 is TGTGCCAGCAGGCAGGGGTCCTCTCGCTCGAACACTGAAGCTTTCTTT. This codes for CASRQGSSRSNTEAFF.

The rearrangement links TRBV28 to TRBJ1-2; 8 bases map to TRBD1. The CDR3 consists of 17 residues. The J segment lost 4 bases and the V segment lost 4 bases, leaving 14 bases of the junction unmatched. Germline V gene data show CDR1 as MDHEN and CDR2 as SYDVKM. In DNA, the CDR3 is TGTGCCAGCAGTTCAACCCGTTCTAGGACAGGGCGCTATGGCTACACCTTC. Translation: CASSSTRSRTGRYGYTF.

This clonotype was found many times. V usage is TRBV20-1 and J usage is TRBJ2-1, with TRBD2 identical over 11 bases. The CDR3 totals 17 residues. The V gene end was trimmed by 3 bases and the J gene end by 0 bases; junction bases not matched to a gene: 7. Germline V lookup: CDR1 DFQATT, CDR2 SNEGSKA (reference sequence). As DNA, the CDR3 is TGCAGTGCTAGCAGACTAGCGGGGATAAGCTCCTACAATGAGCAGTTCTTC. Its translation: CSASRLAGISSYNEQFF.

This clonotype has at least ten counts. This chain links TRBV6-2 or TRBV6-3 with TRBJ2-5; TRBD2 matches 7 bases. CDR1 and CDR2 from the germline V gene are MNHEY and SVGEGT. Germline trimming cut 6 bases from V and 2 bases from J; bases unmatched to any gene: 9. The CDR3 is made up of 15 amino acids. The CDR3 spells CASSPQEAGQETQYF. For the CDR3, the DNA is TGTGCCAGCAGCCCACAAGAAGCGGGACAAGAGACCCAGTACTTC.

This clonotype appeared a few times. The V call is TRBV4-1, the J call TRBJ2-3; D is ambiguous. This CDR3 has 15 amino acids. Germline CDR1 MGHRA, CDR2 YSYEKL. Trimming removed 0 bases at V and 6 bases at J, with 13 bases between. The CDR3 spells CASSQEGSPGDTQYF. The CDR3 coding sequence is TGCGCCAGCAGCCAAGAAGGCAGCCCCGGGGATACGCAGTATTTT.

This clonotype was picked up many times. The V call is TRBV12-3 or TRBV12-4, the J call TRBJ2-3; D gene uncertain. V was cut by 1 base and J by 8 bases, with 10 bases left in between. The CDR3 sequence is 13 residues long. CDR3 residues: CASSLDKGLTQYF. The CDR3 DNA reads as TGTGCCAGCAGTTTAGATAAGGGCCTTACGCAGTATTTT.